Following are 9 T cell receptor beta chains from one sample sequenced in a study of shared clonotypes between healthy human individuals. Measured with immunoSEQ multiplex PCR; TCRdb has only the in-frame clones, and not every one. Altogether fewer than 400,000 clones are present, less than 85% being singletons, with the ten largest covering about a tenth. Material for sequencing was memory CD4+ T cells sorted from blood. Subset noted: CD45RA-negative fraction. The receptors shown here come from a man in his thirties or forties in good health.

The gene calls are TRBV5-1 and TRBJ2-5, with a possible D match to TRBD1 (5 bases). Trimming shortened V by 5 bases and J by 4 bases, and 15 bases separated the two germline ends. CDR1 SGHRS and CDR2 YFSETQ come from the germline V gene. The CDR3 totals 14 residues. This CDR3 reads CASSFTGLGETQYF. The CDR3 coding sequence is TGCGCCAGCAGTTTTACAGGATTAGGAGAGACCCAGTACTTC.

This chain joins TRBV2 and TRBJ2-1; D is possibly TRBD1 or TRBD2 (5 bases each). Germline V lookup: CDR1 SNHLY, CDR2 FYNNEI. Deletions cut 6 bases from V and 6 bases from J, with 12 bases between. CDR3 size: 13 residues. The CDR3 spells CASRVTGRNEQFF. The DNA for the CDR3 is TGTGCCAGCAGAGTCACGGGGCGCAATGAGCAGTTCTTC.

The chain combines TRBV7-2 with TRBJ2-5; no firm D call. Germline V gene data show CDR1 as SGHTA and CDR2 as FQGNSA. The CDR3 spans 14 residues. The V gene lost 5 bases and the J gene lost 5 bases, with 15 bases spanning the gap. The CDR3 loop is CASSPGVVMETQYF. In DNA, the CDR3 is TGTGCCAGCAGCCCCGGAGTGGTCATGGAGACCCAGTACTTC.

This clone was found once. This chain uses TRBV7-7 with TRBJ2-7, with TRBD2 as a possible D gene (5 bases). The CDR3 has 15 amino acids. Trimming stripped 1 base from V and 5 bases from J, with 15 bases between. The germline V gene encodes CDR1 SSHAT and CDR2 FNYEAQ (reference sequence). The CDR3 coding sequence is TGTGCCAGCAGCTTAGAGGCTAGCAGCCTCCACGAGCAGTACTTC. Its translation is CASSLEASSLHEQYF.

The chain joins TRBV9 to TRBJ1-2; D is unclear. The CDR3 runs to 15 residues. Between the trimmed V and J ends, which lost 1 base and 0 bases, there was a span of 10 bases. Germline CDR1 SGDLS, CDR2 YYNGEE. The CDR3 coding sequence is TGTGCCAGCAGCGTAAGTGGCTCTACTAACTATGGCTACACCTTC. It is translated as CASSVSGSTNYGYTF.

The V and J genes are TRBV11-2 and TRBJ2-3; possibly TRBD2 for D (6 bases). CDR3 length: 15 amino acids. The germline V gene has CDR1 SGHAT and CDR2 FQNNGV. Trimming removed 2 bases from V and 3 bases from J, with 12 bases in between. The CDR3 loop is CASSLTGVGTDTQYF. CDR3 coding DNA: TGTGCCAGCAGCTTAACGGGAGTGGGGACAGATACGCAGTATTTT. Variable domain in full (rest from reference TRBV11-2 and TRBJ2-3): EAGVAQSPRYKIIEKRQSVAFWCNPISGHATLYWYQQILGQGPKLLIQFQNNGVVDDSQLPKDRFSAERLKGVDSTLKIQPAKLEDSAVYLCASSLTGVGTDTQYFGPGTRLTVL.

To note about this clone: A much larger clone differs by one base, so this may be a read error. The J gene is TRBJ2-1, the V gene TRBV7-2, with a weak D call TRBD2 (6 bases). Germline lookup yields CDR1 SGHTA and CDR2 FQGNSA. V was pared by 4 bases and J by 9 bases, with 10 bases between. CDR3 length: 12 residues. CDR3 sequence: CASSSPRGEQFF. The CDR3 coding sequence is TGTGCCAGCAGCTCCCCGCGGGGTGAGCAGTTCTTC.

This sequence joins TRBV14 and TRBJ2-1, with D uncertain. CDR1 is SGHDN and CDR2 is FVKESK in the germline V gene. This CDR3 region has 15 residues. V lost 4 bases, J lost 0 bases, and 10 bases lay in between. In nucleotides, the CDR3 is TGTGCCAGCAGCCCGCATTTAAGCTCCTACAATGAGCAGTTCTTC. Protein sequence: CASSPHLSSYNEQFF.

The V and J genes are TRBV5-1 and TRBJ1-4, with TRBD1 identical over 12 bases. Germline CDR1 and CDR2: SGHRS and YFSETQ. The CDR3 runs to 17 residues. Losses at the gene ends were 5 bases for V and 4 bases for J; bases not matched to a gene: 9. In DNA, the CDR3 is TGCGCCAGCAGGGTTGGGACAGGGGGCAGCTTTAATGAAAAACTGTTTTTT. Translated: CASRVGTGGSFNEKLFF.